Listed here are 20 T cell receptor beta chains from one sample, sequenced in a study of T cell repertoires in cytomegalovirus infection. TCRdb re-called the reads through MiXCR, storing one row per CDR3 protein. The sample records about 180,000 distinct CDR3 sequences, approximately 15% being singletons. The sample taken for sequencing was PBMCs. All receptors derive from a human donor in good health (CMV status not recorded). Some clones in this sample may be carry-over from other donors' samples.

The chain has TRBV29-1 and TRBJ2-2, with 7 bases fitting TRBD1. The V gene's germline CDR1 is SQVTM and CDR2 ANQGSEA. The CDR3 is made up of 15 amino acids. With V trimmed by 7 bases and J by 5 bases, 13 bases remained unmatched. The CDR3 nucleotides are TGCAGCGCCAACCACGGGACAGCTAGGACCGGGGAGCTGTTTTTT. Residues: CSANHGTARTGELFF.

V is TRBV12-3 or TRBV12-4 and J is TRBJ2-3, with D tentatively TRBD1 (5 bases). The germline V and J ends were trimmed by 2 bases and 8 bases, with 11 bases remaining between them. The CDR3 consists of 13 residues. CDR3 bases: TGTGCCAGCAGTTTAACTGGGGCAAGTACGCAGTATTTT. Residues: CASSLTGASTQYF.

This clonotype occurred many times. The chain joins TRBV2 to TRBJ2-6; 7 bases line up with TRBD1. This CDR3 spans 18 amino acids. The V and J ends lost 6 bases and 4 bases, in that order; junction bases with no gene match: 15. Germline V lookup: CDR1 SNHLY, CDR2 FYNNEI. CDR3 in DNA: TGTGCCAGCAGGGGAACGACAGGGACCGCCTCCGGGGCCAACGTCCTGACTTTC. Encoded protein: CASRGTTGTASGANVLTF.

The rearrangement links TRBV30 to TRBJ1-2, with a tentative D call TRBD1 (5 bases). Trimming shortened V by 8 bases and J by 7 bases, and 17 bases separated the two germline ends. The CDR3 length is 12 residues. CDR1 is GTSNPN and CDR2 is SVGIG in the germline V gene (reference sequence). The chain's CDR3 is CASWDRLLGYTF. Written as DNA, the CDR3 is TGTGCCAGTTGGGACCGCCTACTTGGCTACACCTTC.

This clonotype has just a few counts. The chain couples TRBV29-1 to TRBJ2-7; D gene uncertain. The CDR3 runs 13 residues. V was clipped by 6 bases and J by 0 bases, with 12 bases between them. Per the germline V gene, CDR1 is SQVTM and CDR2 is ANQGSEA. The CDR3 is CSVLGLVSYEQYF. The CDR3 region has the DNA TGCAGCGTCCTTGGGCTGGTCTCCTACGAGCAGTACTTC.

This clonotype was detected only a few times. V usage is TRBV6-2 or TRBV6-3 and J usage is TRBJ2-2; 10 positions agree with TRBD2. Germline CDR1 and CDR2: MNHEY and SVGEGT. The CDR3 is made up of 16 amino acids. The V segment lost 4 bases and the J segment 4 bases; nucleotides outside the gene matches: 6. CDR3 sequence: CASSSGTSVVTGELFF. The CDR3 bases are TGTGCCAGCAGTTCCGGGACTAGCGTTGTCACCGGGGAGCTGTTTTTT.

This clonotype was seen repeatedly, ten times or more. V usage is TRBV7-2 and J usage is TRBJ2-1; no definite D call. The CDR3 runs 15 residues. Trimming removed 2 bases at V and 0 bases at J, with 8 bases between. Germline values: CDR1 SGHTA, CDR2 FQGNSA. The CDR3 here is CASSLSASSYNEQFF. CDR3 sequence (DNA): TGTGCCAGCAGCTTATCGGCGAGCTCCTACAATGAGCAGTTCTTC.

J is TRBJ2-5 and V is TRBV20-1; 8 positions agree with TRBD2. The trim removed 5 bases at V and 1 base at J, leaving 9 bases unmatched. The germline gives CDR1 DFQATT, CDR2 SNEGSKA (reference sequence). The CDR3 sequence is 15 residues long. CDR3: CSASPVAGTQETQYF. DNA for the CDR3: TGCAGTGCTTCTCCGGTAGCGGGGACCCAAGAGACCCAGTACTTC.

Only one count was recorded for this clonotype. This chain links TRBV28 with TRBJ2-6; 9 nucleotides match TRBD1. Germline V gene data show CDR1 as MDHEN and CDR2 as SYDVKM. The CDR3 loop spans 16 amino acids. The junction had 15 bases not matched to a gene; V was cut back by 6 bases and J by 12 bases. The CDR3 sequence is CASSLRTGAPGGVLTF. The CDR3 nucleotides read TGTGCCAGCAGCCTTCGGACAGGGGCCCCAGGGGGCGTCCTGACTTTC.

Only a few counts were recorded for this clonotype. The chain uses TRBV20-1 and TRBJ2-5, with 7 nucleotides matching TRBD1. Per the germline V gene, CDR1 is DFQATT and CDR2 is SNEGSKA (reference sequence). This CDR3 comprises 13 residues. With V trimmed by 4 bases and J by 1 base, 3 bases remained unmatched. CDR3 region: CSAIRDSQETQYF. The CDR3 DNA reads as TGCAGTGCTATCCGGGACAGCCAAGAGACCCAGTACTTC.

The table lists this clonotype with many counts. The CDR3 is CASTPNPAYEQYF. CDR3 DNA: TGTGCCAGCACTCCGAACCCGGCTTACGAGCAGTACTTC. J is TRBJ2-7 and V is TRBV12-3 or TRBV12-4, with D unclear. V lost 7 bases to trimming and J lost 4 bases, with 14 bases between them. The CDR3 is made up of 13 amino acids.

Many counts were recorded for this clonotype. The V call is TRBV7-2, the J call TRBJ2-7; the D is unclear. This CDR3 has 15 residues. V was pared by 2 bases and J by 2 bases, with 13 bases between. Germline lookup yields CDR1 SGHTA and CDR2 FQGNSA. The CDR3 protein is CASSLSSALAYEQYF. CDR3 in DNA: TGTGCCAGCAGCTTAAGTTCGGCCCTAGCCTACGAGCAGTACTTC.

CDR3 coding DNA: TGTGCCAGCAGCCAAGATCCCGGACTAGCGAGGGGGGGGTACGGGCTTACGGGCAATGAGCAGTTCTTC. As protein: CASSQDPGLARGGYGLTGNEQFF. The rearrangement uses TRBV14 and TRBJ2-1; 9 bases align to TRBD2. The CDR3 spans 23 residues. Germline V CDR1 and CDR2: SGHDN, FVKESK. J lost 6 bases, V lost 0 bases, and 27 bases had no gene match.

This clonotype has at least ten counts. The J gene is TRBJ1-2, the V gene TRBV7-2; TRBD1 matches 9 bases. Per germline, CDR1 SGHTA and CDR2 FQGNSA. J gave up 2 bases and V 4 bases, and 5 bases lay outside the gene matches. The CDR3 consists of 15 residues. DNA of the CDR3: TGTGCCAGCAGCTCCTACAGGGGGCCCAACTATGGCTACACCTTC. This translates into CASSSYRGPNYGYTF.

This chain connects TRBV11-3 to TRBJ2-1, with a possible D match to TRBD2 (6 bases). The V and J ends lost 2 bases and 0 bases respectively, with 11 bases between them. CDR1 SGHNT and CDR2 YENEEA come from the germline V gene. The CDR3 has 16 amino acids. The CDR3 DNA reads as TGTGCCAGCAGCTTAACTAGCCCTAGCTCCTACAATGAGCAGTTCTTC. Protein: CASSLTSPSSYNEQFF.

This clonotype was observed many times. The CDR3 sequence: CASSLGGQSTDTQYF. The DNA for the CDR3 is TGTGCCAGCAGCTTAGGGGGACAGAGCACAGATACGCAGTATTTT. The V gene is TRBV11-3, the J gene TRBJ2-3; 7 bases match TRBD1. V lost 1 base, J lost 0 bases, and 1 base stayed unmatched. The germline V gene has CDR1 SGHNT and CDR2 YENEEA. The CDR3 extends over 15 amino acids.

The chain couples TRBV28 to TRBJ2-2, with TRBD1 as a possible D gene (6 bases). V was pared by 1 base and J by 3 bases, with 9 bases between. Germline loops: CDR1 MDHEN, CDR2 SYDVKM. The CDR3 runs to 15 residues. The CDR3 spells CASSLSQGDTGELFF. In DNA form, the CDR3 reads TGTGCCAGCAGTTTATCACAGGGAGACACCGGGGAGCTGTTTTTT.

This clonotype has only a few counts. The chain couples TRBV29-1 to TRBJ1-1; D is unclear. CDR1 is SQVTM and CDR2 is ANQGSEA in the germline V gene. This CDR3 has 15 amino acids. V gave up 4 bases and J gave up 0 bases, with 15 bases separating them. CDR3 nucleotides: TGCAGCGTTGTCGGGCGGGAAATCATGAACACTGAAGCTTTCTTT. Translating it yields CSVVGREIMNTEAFF.

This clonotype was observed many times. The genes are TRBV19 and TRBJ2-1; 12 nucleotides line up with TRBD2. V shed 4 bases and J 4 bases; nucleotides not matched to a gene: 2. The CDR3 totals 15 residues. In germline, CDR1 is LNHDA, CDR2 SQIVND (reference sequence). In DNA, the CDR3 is TGTGCCAGTAGTACTAGCGGGAGGGCTTACAATGAGCAGTTCTTC. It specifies CASSTSGRAYNEQFF.

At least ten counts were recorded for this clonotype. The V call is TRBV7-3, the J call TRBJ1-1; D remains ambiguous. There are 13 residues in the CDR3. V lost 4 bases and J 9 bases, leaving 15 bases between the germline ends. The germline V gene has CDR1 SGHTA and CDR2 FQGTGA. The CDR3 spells CASSSSLGAKAFF. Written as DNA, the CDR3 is TGTGCCAGCAGCTCATCCTTAGGTGCCAAAGCTTTCTTT.